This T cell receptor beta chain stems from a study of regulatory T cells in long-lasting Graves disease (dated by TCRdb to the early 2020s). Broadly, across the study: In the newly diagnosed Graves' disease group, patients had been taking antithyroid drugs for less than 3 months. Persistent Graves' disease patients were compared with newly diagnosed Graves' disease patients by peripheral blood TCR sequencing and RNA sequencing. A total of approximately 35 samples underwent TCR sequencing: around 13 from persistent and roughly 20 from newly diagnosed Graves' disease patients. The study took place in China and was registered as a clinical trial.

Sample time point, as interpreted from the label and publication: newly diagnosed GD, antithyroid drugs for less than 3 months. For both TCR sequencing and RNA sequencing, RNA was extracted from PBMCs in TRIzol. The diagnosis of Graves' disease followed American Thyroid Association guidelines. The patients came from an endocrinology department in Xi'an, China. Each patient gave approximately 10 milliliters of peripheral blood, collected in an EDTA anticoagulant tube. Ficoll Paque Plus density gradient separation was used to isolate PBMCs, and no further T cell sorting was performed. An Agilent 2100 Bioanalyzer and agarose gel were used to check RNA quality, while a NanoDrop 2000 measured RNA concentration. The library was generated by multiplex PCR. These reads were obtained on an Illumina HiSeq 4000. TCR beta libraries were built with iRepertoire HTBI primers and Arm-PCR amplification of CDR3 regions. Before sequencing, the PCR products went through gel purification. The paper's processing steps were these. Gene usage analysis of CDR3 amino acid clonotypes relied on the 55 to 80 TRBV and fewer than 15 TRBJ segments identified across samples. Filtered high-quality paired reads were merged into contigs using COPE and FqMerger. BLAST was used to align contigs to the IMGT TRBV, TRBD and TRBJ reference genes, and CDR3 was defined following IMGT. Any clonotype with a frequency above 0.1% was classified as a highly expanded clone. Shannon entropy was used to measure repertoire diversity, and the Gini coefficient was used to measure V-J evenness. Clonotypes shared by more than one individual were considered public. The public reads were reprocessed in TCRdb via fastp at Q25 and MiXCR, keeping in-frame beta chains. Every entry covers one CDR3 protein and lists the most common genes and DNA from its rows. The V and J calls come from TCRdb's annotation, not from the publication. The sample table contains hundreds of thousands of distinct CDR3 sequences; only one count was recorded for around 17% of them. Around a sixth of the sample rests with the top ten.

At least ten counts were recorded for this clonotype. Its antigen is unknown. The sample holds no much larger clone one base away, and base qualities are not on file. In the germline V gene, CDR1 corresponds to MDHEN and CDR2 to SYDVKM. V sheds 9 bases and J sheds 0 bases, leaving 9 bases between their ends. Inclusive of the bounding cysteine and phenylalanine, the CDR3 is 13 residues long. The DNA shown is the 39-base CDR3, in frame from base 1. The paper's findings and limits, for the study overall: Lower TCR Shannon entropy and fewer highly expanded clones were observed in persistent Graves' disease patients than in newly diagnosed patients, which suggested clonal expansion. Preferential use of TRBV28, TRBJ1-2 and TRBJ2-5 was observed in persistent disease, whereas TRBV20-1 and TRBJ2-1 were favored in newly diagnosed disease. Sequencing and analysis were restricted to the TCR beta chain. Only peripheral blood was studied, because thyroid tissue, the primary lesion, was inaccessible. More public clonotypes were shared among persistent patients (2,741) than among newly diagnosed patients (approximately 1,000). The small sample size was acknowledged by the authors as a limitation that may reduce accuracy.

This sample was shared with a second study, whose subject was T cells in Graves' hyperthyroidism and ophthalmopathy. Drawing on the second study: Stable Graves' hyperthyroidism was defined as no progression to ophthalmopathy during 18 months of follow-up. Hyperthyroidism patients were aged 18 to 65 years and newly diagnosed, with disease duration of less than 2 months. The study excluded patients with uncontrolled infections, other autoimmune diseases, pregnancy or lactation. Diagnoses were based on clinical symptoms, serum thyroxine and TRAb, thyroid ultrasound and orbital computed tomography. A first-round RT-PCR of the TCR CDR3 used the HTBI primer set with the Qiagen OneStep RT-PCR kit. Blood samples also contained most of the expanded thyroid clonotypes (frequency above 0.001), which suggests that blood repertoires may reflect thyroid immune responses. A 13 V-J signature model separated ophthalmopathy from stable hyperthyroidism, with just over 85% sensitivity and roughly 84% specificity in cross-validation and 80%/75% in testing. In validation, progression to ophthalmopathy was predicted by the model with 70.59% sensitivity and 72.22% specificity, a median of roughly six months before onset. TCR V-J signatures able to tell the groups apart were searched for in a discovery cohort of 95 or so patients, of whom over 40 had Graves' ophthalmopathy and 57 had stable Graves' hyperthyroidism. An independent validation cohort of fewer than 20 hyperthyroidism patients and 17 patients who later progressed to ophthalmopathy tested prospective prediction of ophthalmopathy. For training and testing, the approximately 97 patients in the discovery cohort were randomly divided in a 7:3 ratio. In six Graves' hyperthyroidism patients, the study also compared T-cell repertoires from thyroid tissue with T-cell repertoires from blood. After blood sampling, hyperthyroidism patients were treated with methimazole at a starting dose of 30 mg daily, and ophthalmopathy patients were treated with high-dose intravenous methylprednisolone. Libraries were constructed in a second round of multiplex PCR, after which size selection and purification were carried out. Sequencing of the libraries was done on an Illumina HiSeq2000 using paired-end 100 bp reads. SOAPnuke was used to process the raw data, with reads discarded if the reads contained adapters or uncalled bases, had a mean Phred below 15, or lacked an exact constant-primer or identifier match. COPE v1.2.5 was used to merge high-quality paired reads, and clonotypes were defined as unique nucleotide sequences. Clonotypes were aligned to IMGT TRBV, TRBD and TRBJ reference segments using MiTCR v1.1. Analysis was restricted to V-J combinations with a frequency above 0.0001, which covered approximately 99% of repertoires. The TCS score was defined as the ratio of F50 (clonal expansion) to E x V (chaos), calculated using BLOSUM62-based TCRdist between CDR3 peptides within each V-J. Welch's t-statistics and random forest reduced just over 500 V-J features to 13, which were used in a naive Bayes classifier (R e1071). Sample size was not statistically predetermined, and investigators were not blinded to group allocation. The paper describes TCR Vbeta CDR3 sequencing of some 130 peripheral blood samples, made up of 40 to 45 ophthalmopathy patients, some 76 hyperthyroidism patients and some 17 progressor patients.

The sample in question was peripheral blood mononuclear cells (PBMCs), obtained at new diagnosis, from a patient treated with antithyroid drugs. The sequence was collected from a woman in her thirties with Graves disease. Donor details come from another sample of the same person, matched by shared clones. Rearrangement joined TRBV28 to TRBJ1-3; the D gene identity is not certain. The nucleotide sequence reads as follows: TGTGCCAGTCGTGAGGTCTCTGGAAACACCATATATTTT. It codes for CASREVSGNTIYF.